These 28 T cell receptor beta chains share one sample of origin, sequenced in a study of cytotoxic CD8 clonotypes in ibrutinib-treated CLL. TCRdb's copy holds only in-frame clones and misses some; the assay was immunoSEQ multiplex PCR. The sample consists of about 160,000 clones, approximately 80% of them appearing once. This specimen was PBMCs, taken after 24 months of ibrutinib treatment. The receptor source for this set is a human donor with chronic lymphocytic leukemia.

The rearrangement joins TRBV19 to TRBJ2-1, with D unresolved. V gave up 4 bases and J gave up 7 bases, with 11 bases separating them. Germline values: CDR1 LNHDA, CDR2 SQIVND (reference sequence). The CDR3 is 13 amino acids. This chain's CDR3 is CASSRLGTNEQFF. CDR3 nucleotides: TGTGCCAGTAGTAGACTTGGTACAAATGAGCAGTTCTTC.

This clone was detected only a few times. The V call is TRBV5-1, the J call TRBJ2-7, with 11 bases identical to TRBD2. The CDR3 has 16 residues. Per the germline V gene, CDR1 is SGHRS and CDR2 is YFSETQ. The trim removed 4 bases at V and 5 bases at J, leaving 11 bases unmatched. The CDR3 coding sequence is TGCGCCAGCAGCCCCCTCGTAGCGGGGGGGCCCCACGAGCAGTACTTC. As protein: CASSPLVAGGPHEQYF.

V and J are TRBV7-2 and TRBJ1-3; D not resolved. The CDR3 is 14 amino acids. V was cut by 3 bases and J by 4 bases, with 10 bases left in between. The V gene's germline CDR1 is SGHTA and CDR2 FQGNSA. In DNA form, the CDR3 reads TGTGCCAGCAGCTTCAAGATGGGGGGAAACACCATATATTTT. Protein sequence: CASSFKMGGNTIYF.

V usage is TRBV2 and J usage is TRBJ2-1; D is unresolved. Germline V gives CDR1 SNHLY, CDR2 FYNNEI. V lost 4 bases and J lost 0, with 13 bases in between. The CDR3 runs 16 residues. The CDR3 region is CASSGLGSTSYNEQFF. The CDR3, as DNA: TGTGCCAGCAGTGGATTAGGAAGCACCTCCTACAATGAGCAGTTCTTC.

This chain joins TRBV4-3 and TRBJ2-7; 7 bases fit TRBD2. V trimming: 4 bases; J trimming: 2 bases; junction bases outside the gene matches: 8. The CDR3 runs to 15 residues. Germline V gene lookup returns CDR1 LGHNA and CDR2 YSLEER. The CDR3 sequence is CASSPGAGETYEQYF. Written as DNA, the CDR3 is TGCGCCAGCAGCCCCGGGGCGGGAGAGACCTACGAGCAGTACTTC.

CDR3 DNA sequence: TGTGCCAGCAGCCAAGTTATAACAGGTGGTAACACCATATATTTT. This sequence encodes CASSQVITGGNTIYF. The chain is built from TRBV14 and TRBJ1-3, with D perhaps TRBD1 (5 bases). V lost 1 base to trimming and J lost 7 bases, with 14 bases between them. The CDR3 spans 15 residues. Germline assignment: CDR1 SGHDN and CDR2 FVKESK. Variable domain in full (rest from reference TRBV14 and TRBJ1-3): EAGVTQFPSHSVIEKGQTVTLRCDPISGHDNLYWYRRVMGKEIKFLLHFVKESKQDESGMPNNRFLAERTGGTYSTLKVQPAELEDSGVYFCASSQVITGGNTIYFGEGSWLTVV.

The chain has TRBV5-6 and TRBJ2-1; TRBD1 matches 10 bases. Germline assignment: CDR1 SGHDT and CDR2 YYEEEE. The J segment lost 7 bases and the V segment lost 5 bases, leaving 9 bases of the junction unmatched. The CDR3 runs 15 residues. This CDR3 is CASRAGTGAGNEQFF. The DNA of the CDR3 is TGTGCCAGCAGAGCCGGGACAGGGGCAGGAAATGAGCAGTTCTTC.

The CDR3 DNA sequence: TGTGCCAGCAGGTCAGCAGGGTTGAGTGAAAAACTGTTTTTT. Amino acid sequence: CASRSAGLSEKLFF. This sequence joins TRBV6-5 and TRBJ1-4; perhaps TRBD1 as D (5 bases). Trimming stripped 6 bases from V and 7 bases from J, with 15 bases between. This CDR3 region has 14 residues. Germline V gene sequence: CDR1 MNHEY, CDR2 SVGAGI.

The chain uses TRBV7-9 and TRBJ2-5; a weak D match, TRBD2 (5 bases). Germline values: CDR1 SEHNR, CDR2 FQNEAQ (reference sequence). The CDR3 length is 14 residues. The V end lost 2 bases, the J end lost 2 bases, and 9 bases lay between the germline ends. CDR3 bases: TGTGCCAGCAGCTTATCAGCGGATCAAGAGACCCAGTACTTC. Amino acids: CASSLSADQETQYF.

V usage is TRBV7-2 and J usage is TRBJ1-2, with a tentative D call TRBD1 (5 bases). The V gene lost 5 bases and the J gene lost 2 bases, with 9 bases spanning the gap. The CDR3 has 13 amino acids. From germline, CDR1 is SGHTA and CDR2 FQGNSA. The DNA for the CDR3 is TGTGCCAGCAGCCAAGACAGCAACTATGGCTACACCTTC. Translation: CASSQDSNYGYTF.

This clone was seen only a few times. The V gene is TRBV11-3, the J gene TRBJ2-7; 7 positions agree with TRBD1. This CDR3 is built from 14 residues. Per the germline V gene, CDR1 is SGHNT and CDR2 is YENEEA. Losses at the gene ends were 5 bases for V and 2 bases for J; bases not matched to a gene: 6. The CDR3 is CASSPWDRPYEQYF. Written as DNA, the CDR3 is TGTGCCAGCAGCCCCTGGGACAGACCCTACGAGCAGTACTTC. Together with reference TRBV11-3 and TRBJ2-7, the CDR3 gives the full variable domain: EAGVVQSPRYKIIEKKQPVAFWCNPISGHNTLYWYLQNLGQGPELLIRYENEEAVDDSQLPKDRFSAERLKGVDSTLKIQPAELGDSAVYLCASSPWDRPYEQYFGPGTRLTVT.

This rearrangement joins TRBV4-1 to TRBJ2-5, with a tentative D call TRBD1 (5 bases). V lost 5 bases to trimming and J lost 5 bases, with 18 bases between them. Germline values: CDR1 MGHRA, CDR2 YSYEKL. This CDR3 comprises 15 residues. The CDR3 protein is CASSSGQGIVETQYF. The CDR3 DNA follows: TGCGCCAGCAGCTCCGGACAAGGGATTGTGGAGACCCAGTACTTC.

The CDR3 protein is CASSVGGTLSYEQYF. The CDR3 DNA is TGTGCCAGCAGTGTCGGCGGGACCCTCTCCTACGAGCAGTACTTC. The chain links TRBV2 to TRBJ2-7; D perhaps matches TRBD2 (6 bases). Germline CDR1 reads SNHLY; CDR2 reads FYNNEI. The germline V and J ends were trimmed by 4 bases and 0 bases, with 13 bases remaining between them. CDR3 length: 15 residues.

J is TRBJ1-2 and V is TRBV5-6; no definite D call. The CDR3 is 16 residues long. Deletions cut 4 bases from V and 4 bases from J, with 20 bases between. Germline loops: CDR1 SGHDT, CDR2 YYEEEE. CDR3 amino acids: CASSKLGRLVIYGYTF. In DNA, the CDR3 is TGTGCCAGCAGCAAGTTAGGCCGCCTAGTCATCTATGGCTACACCTTC.

This clone was counted once. The genes are TRBV9 and TRBJ1-2; D perhaps matches TRBD1 (5 bases). Germline CDR1 is SGDLS and CDR2 is YYNGEE. Trimming removed 3 bases at V and 5 bases at J, with 20 bases between. The CDR3 is 16 residues long. The CDR3: CASSASIEGPVYGYTF. The CDR3, as DNA: TGTGCCAGCAGCGCCTCGATCGAGGGGCCTGTATATGGCTACACCTTC.

This clone was seen many times. The V and J genes are TRBV11-1 and TRBJ2-7; TRBD1 might be the D (6 bases). CDR1 and CDR2 from the germline V gene are SGHAT and FQDESV (reference sequence). The CDR3 extends over 14 amino acids. Trimming took 5 bases from V and 0 from J, leaving 11 bases between them. The CDR3 sequence: CASSLGQYSYEQYF. CDR3 bases: TGTGCCAGCAGCCTTGGACAGTACTCCTACGAGCAGTACTTC.

The rearrangement joins TRBV2 to TRBJ2-3, with 9 bases that match TRBD2. The trim removed 5 bases at V and 1 base at J, leaving 10 bases unmatched. Germline CDR1 SNHLY, CDR2 FYNNEI. The CDR3 covers 17 residues. This CDR3 reads CASSLIAGAQRTDTQYF. CDR3 bases: TGTGCCAGCAGTCTAATAGCGGGGGCCCAGCGCACAGATACGCAGTATTTT.

This chain connects TRBV6-1 to TRBJ2-3; 8 bases are shared with TRBD2. The CDR3 length is 14 residues. The junction had 6 bases not matched to a gene; V was cut back by 10 bases and J by 0 bases. Germline V gives CDR1 MNHNS, CDR2 SASEGT. The CDR3: CATRLATSTDTQYF. The CDR3 coding sequence is TGTGCCACCCGACTAGCGACTAGCACAGATACGCAGTATTTT.

The rearrangement links TRBV2 to TRBJ1-6, with D possibly being TRBD1 (5 bases). Trimming cost V 0 bases and J 10 bases, with 13 bases left between them. In germline, CDR1 is SNHLY, CDR2 FYNNEI. The CDR3 has 15 residues. This CDR3 is CASSEAPRGGSPLHF. CDR3 sequence (DNA): TGTGCCAGCAGTGAAGCGCCGAGGGGCGGATCACCCCTCCACTTT. The full variable domain, with the rest looked up from reference TRBV2 and TRBJ1-6, is EPEVTQTPSHQVTQMGQEVILRCVPISNHLYFYWYRQILGQKVEFLVSFYNNEISEKSEIFDDQFSVERPDGSNFTLKIRSTKLEDSAMYFCASSEAPRGGSPLHFGNGTRLTVT.

In its sample, this clone was seen a few times. V usage is TRBV29-1 and J usage is TRBJ2-5, with 11 bases fitting TRBD2. The CDR3 sequence is 15 residues long. The V and J ends lost 7 bases and 6 bases, in that order; junction bases with no gene match: 13. Germline V CDR1 and CDR2: SQVTM, ANQGSEA. CDR3 nucleotide sequence: TGCAGCGGGGAGGGGACTAGCGGTCTTCAGAAGACCCAGTACTTC. Its translation: CSGEGTSGLQKTQYF.

In this sample, this clone turned up a few times. V is TRBV27 and J is TRBJ1-2; 10 bases are a match to TRBD1. Germline V gene data show CDR1 as MNHEY and CDR2 as SMNVEV (reference sequence). The CDR3 is made up of 14 amino acids. The ends lost 7 bases at V and 5 bases at J; junction bases unmatched: 7. CDR3 amino acids: CASTWTGGTYGYTF. The CDR3 DNA reads TGTGCCAGCACCTGGACAGGGGGAACGTATGGCTACACCTTC.

The rearrangement uses TRBV28 and TRBJ1-2; no reliable D call. This CDR3 region has 13 residues. CDR1 MDHEN and CDR2 SYDVKM come from the germline V gene. Between the trimmed V and J ends, which lost 6 bases and 4 bases, there was a span of 12 bases. CDR3 nucleotides: TGTGCCAGCAGCACCACTTGGGGCTATGGCTACACCTTC. Amino acid sequence: CASSTTWGYGYTF.

This rearrangement joins TRBV18 to TRBJ2-5; 8 bases fit TRBD1. V gave up 6 bases and J gave up 5 bases; unmatched junction bases: 8. This CDR3 is 14 amino acids long. Germline V lookup: CDR1 KGHSH, CDR2 LQKENI. The CDR3 DNA reads TGTGCCAGCTCTCGACGACAGGGGCTCGAGACCCAGTACTTC. Protein: CASSRRQGLETQYF.

The V and J genes are TRBV6-5 and TRBJ2-3; 7 bases agree with TRBD2. Trimming cost V 2 bases and J 6 bases; bases outside gene matches: 8. This CDR3 has 15 residues. CDR1 is MNHEY, CDR2 SVGAGI, per germline. CDR3 region: CASSYGAGDPDTQYF. DNA for the CDR3: TGTGCCAGCAGTTACGGGGCGGGAGATCCCGATACGCAGTATTTT.

This clone turned up a few times. The chain couples TRBV5-4 to TRBJ2-3; D unresolved. Trimming removed 2 bases at V and 0 bases at J, with 7 bases between. CDR3 length: 14 amino acids. In germline, CDR1 is SGHNT, CDR2 YYREEE (reference sequence). CDR3 loop: CASSFRGSTDTQYF. In DNA form, the CDR3 reads TGTGCCAGCAGCTTCCGCGGTAGCACAGATACGCAGTATTTT. The full variable domain, in which reference TRBV5-4 and TRBJ2-3 provide the parts outside the CDR3, is ETGVTQSPTHLIKTRGQQVTLRCSSQSGHNTVSWYQQALGQGPQFIFQYYREEENGRGNFPPRFSGLQFPNYSSELNVNALELDDSALYLCASSFRGSTDTQYFGPGTRLTVL.

The genes are TRBV11-2 and TRBJ2-7, with D uncertain. This CDR3 is built from 14 residues. The germline V gene encodes CDR1 SGHAT and CDR2 FQNNGV. Trimming left V 1 base short and J 6 bases short, with 13 bases between. The CDR3 DNA sequence: TGTGCCAGCAGCTTAGGTCTCTTCCCGGTCGAGCAGTACTTC. This codes for CASSLGLFPVEQYF.

The chain combines TRBV11-3 with TRBJ1-4, with D perhaps TRBD1 (6 bases). Trimming pared 7 bases from V and 4 bases from J, leaving 16 bases between. CDR3 length: 15 amino acids. The germline gives CDR1 SGHNT, CDR2 YENEEA. The CDR3 here is CASTKSGQFNEKLFF. In DNA form, the CDR3 reads TGTGCCAGCACCAAGTCCGGACAGTTTAATGAAAAACTGTTTTTT.

The rearrangement uses TRBV29-1 and TRBJ2-5, with 9 positions matching TRBD1. Germline V gene data show CDR1 as SQVTM and CDR2 as ANQGSEA. V lost 3 bases and J lost 3; bases outside the gene matches: 5. The CDR3 is made up of 14 amino acids. The chain's CDR3 is CSVESGTGKETQYF. In DNA, the CDR3 is TGCAGCGTTGAGTCCGGGACAGGGAAAGAGACCCAGTACTTC. Drawing the rest from reference TRBV29-1 and TRBJ2-5, the complete variable domain is SAVISQKPSRDICQRGTSLTIQCQVDSQVTMMFWYRQQPGQSLTLIATANQGSEATYESGFVIDKFPISRPNLTFSTLTVSNMSPEDSSIYLCSVESGTGKETQYFGPGTRLLVL.